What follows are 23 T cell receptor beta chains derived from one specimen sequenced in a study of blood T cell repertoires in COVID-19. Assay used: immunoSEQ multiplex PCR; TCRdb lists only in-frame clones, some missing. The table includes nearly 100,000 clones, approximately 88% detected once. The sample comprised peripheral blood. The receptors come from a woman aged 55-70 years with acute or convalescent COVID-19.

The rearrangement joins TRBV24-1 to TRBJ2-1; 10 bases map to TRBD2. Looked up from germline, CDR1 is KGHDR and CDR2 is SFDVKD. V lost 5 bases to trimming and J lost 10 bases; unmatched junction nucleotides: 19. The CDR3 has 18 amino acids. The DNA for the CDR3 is TGTGCCACCAGTGCCAGTATCGGGTTGGCTAGCGGGGGAGGCGAGCAGTTCTTC. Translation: CATSASIGLASGGGEQFF.

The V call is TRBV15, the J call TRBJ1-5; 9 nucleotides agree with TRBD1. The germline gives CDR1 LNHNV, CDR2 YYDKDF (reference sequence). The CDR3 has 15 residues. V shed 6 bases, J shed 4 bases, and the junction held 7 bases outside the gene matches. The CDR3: CATREGQGGNQPQHF. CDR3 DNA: TGTGCCACCAGAGAGGGACAGGGTGGGAATCAGCCCCAGCATTTT. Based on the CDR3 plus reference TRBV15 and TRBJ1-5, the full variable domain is DAMVIQNPRYQVTQFGKPVTLSCSQTLNHNVMYWYQQKSSQAPKLLFHYYDKDFNNEADTPDNFQSRRPNTSFCFLDIRSPGLGDTAMYLCATREGQGGNQPQHFGDGTRLSIL.

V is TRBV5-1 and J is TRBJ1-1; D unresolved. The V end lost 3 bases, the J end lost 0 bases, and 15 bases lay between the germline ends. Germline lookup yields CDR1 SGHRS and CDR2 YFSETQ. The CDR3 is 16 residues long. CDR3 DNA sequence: TGCGCCAGCAGCTCGGAACCGGGTAACATGAACACTGAAGCTTTCTTT. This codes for CASSSEPGNMNTEAFF. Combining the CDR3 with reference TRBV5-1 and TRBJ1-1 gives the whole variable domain KAGVTQTPRYLIKTRGQQVTLSCSPISGHRSVSWYQQTPGQGLQFLFEYFSETQRNKGNFPGRFSGRQFSNSRSEMNVSTLELGDSALYLCASSSEPGNMNTEAFFGQGTRLTVV.

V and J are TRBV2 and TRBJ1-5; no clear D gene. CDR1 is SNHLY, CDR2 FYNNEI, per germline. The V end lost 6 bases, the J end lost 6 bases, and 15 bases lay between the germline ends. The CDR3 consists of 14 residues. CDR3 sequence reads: CASSRNPMRQPQHF. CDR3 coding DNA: TGTGCCAGCAGCCGCAACCCCATGCGTCAGCCCCAGCATTTT.

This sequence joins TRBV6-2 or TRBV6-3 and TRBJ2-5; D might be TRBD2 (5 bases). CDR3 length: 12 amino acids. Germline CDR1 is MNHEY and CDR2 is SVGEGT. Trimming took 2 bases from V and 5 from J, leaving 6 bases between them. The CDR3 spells CASSYTGETQYF. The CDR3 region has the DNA TGTGCCAGCAGTTACACGGGGGAGACCCAGTACTTC.

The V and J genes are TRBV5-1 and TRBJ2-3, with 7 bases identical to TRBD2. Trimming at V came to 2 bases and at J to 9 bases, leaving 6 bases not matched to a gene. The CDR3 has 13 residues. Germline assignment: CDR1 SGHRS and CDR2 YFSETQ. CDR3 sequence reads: CASSLAGYETQYF. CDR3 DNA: TGCGCCAGCAGCTTAGCGGGGTATGAAACGCAGTATTTT.

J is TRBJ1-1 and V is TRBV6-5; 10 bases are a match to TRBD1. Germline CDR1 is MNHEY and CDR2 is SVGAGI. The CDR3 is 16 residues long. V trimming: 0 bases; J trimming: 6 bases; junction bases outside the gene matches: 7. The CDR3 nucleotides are TGTGCCAGCAGTTACTCCTTTTCGACAGGGGGCGCTGAAGCTTTCTTT. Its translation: CASSYSFSTGGAEAFF.

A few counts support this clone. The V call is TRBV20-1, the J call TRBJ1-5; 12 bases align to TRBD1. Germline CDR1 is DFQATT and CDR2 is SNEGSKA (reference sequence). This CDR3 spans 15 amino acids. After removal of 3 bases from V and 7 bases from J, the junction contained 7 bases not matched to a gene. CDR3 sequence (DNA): TGCAGTGCTAGTTTGGGACAGGGGGCGGGCCAGCCCCAGCATTTT. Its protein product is CSASLGQGAGQPQHF.

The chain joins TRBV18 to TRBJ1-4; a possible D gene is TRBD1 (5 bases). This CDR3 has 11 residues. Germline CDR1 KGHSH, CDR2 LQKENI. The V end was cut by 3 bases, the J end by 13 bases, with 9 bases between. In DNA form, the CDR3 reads TGTGCCAGCTCACCGGATAGGGGACTGTTTTTT. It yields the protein CASSPDRGLFF.

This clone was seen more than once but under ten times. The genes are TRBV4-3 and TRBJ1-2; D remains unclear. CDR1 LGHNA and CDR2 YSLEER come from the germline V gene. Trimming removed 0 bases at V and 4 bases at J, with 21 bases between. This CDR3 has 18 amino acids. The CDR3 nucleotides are TGCGCCAGCAGCCAAGATCTTGGCAGTACAGTAGAGATCTATGGCTACACCTTC. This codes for CASSQDLGSTVEIYGYTF.

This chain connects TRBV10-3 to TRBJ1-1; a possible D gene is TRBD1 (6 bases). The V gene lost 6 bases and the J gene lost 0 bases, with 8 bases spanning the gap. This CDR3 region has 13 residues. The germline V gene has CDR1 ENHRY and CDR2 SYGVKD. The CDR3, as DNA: TGTGCCATCAGGGACAGCCTGAACACTGAAGCTTTCTTT. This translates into CAIRDSLNTEAFF.

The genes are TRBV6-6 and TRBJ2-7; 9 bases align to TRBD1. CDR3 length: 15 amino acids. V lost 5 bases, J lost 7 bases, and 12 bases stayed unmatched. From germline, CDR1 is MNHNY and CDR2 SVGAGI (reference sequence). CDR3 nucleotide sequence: TGTGCCAGCAGTCAACAGACAGGGGGGATATGGGAGCAGTACTTC. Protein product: CASSQQTGGIWEQYF.

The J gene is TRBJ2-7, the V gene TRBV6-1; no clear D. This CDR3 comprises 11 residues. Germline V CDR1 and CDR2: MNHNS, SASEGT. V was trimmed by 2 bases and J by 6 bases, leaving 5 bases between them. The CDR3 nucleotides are TGTGCCAGCAGTGAATGGGCCGAGCAGTACTTC. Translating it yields CASSEWAEQYF.

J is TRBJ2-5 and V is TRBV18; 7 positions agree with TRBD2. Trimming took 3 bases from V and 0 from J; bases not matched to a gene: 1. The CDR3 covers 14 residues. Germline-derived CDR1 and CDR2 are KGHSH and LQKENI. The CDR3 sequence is CASSPGTNQETQYF. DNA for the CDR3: TGTGCCAGCTCACCGGGGACTAACCAAGAGACCCAGTACTTC.

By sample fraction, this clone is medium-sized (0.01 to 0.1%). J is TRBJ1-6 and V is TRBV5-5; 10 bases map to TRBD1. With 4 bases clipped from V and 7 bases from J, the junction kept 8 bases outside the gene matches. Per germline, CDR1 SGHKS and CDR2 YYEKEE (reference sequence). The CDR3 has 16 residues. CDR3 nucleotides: TGTGCCAGCAGCGAAGGGACAGGGGTTTGGAATTCACCCCTCCACTTT. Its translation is CASSEGTGVWNSPLHF.

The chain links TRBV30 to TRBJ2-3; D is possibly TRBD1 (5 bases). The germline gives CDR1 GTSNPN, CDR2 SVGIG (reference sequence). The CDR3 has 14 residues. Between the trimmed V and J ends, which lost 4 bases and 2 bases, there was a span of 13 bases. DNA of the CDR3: TGTGCCTGGAATTGGGGCAGGGACACAGATACGCAGTATTTT. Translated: CAWNWGRDTDTQYF. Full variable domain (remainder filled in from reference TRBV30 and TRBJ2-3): SQTIHQWPATLVQPVGSPLSLECTVEGTSNPNLYWYRQAAGRGLQLLFYSVGIGQISSEVPQNLSASRPQDRQFILSSKKLLLSDSGFYLCAWNWGRDTDTQYFGPGTRLTVL.

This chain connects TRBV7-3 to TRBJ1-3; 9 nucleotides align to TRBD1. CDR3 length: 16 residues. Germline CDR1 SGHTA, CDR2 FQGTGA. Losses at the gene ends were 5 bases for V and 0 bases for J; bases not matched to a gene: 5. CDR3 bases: TGTGCCAGCAGCGAACAGGGGGCGGACTCTGGAAACACCATATATTTT. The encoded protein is CASSEQGADSGNTIYF.

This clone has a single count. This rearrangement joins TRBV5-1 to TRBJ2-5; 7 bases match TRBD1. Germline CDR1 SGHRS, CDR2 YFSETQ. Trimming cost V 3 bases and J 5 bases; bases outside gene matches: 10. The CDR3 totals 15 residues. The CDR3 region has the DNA TGCGCCAGCAGCTCCGGGACAGTGACTCGTGAGACCCAGTACTTC. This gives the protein CASSSGTVTRETQYF.

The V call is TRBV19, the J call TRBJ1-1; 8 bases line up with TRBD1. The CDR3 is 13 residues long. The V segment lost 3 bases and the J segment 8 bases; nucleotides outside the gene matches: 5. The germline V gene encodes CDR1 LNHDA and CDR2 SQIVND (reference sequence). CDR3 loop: CASSIQYRGEAFF. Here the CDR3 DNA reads TGTGCCAGTAGTATCCAGTACAGGGGGGAAGCTTTCTTT. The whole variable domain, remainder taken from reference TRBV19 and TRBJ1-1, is DGGITQSPKYLFRKEGQNVTLSCEQNLNHDAMYWYRQDPGQGLRLIYYSQIVNDFQKGDIAEGYSVSREKKESFPLTVTSAQKNPTAFYLCASSIQYRGEAFFGQGTRLTVV.

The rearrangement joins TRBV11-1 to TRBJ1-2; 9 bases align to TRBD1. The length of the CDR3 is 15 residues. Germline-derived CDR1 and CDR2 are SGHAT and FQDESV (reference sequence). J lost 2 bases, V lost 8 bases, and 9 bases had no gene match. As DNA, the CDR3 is TGTGCCAGCTCCCTCGGGACAGGGCCCAACTATGGCTACACCTTC. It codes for CASSLGTGPNYGYTF.

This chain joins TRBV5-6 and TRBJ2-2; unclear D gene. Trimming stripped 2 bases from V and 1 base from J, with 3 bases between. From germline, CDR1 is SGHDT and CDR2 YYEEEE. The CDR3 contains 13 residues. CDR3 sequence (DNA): TGTGCCAGCAGCTTCGGGAACACCGGGGAGCTGTTTTTT. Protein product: CASSFGNTGELFF. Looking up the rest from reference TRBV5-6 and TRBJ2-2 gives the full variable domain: DAGVTQSPTHLIKTRGQQVTLRCSPKSGHDTVSWYQQALGQGPQFIFQYYEEEERQRGNFPDRFSGHQFPNYSSELNVNALLLGDSALYLCASSFGNTGELFFGEGSRLTVL.

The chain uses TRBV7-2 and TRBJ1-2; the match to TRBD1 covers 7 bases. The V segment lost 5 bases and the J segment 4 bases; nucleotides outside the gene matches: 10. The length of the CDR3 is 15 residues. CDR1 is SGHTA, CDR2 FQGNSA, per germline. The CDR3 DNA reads TGTGCCAGCAGCCCTCTGGGACAGTATTCCTATGGCTACACCTTC. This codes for CASSPLGQYSYGYTF.

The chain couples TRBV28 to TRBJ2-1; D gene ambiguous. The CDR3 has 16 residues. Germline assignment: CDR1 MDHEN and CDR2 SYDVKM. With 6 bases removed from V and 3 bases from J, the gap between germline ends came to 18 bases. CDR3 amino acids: CASSHRTTRLYNEQFF. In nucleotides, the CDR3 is TGTGCCAGCAGCCACAGAACGACACGCCTCTACAATGAGCAGTTCTTC.